One T cell receptor beta chain is described in this entry. The target antigen is unknown. The PCR used 60 Vbeta and 13 Jbeta primers. Clones were sequenced by immunoSEQ multiplex PCR, and TCRdb holds only the in-frame ones, with some missing. This sample yields about 170,000 clones, of which about 72% are seen a single time; about 1.4% belongs to the top ten. This entry comes from a study of cytomegalovirus exposure and HLA in healthy donors. General study points: Sequencing artifact likely explains a cluster of highly shared sequence variants. Using a false discovery rate of 0.05, a later analysis showed that 15,000 to 20,000 TCR beta sequences were associated with HLA alleles. Later analysis associated a missense DCLRE1C variant with TCR beta V- and J-gene trimming.

Trimming cost V 5 bases and J 9 bases, with 26 bases left between them. Looked up from germline, CDR1 is SGHAT and CDR2 is FQNNGV. The CDR3 sequence is 17 residues long. Each of the donors was a healthy bone marrow donor. This clonotype was sampled from a girl aged 5-17 years in good health and CMV-seronegative. Sequencing input: PBMCs. V and J are TRBV11-2 and TRBJ1-5; D may be TRBD1 (6 bases). The CDR3 here is CASSPRWGTNVWGPQHF. DNA for the CDR3: TGTGCCAGCAGCCCCAGGTGGGGGACAAACGTTTGGGGGCCCCAGCATTTT.